One sample yielded the 21 T cell receptor beta chains listed below, sequenced in a study of cytomegalovirus exposure and HLA in healthy donors. The method was immunoSEQ multiplex PCR; TCRdb's version includes in-frame clones alone and lacks a portion of them. Of about 130,000 clones in the sample, roughly 89% were seen once. Sequenced: PBMCs. Receptors were obtained from a woman younger than 35 in good health and CMV-seropositive.

This clone was counted once. This chain links TRBV28 with TRBJ2-7; D uncertain. CDR3 length equals 11 residues. The V and J ends lost 4 bases and 3 bases respectively, with 4 bases between them. Germline loops: CDR1 MDHEN, CDR2 SYDVKM. The CDR3 loop is CASSSNYEQYF. The CDR3 DNA follows: TGTGCCAGCAGTTCCAACTACGAGCAGTACTTC.

The chain carries TRBV27 and TRBJ2-7, with D unclear. V shed 5 bases and J shed 2 bases, with 19 bases lying between them. The CDR3 covers 16 residues. Germline V gene sequence: CDR1 MNHEY, CDR2 SMNVEV (reference sequence). The chain's CDR3 is CASSPPLGGRAYEQYF. DNA for the CDR3: TGTGCCAGCAGTCCGCCCCTAGGCGGTCGTGCCTACGAGCAGTACTTC.

The chain recombines TRBV5-4 with TRBJ2-7; 7 bases fit TRBD1. The trim removed 4 bases at V and 8 bases at J, leaving 6 bases unmatched. This CDR3 is 12 amino acids long. Germline CDR1 reads SGHNT; CDR2 reads YYREEE (reference sequence). The CDR3 DNA is TGTGCCAGCAGCCGTGACAGGGAAAAGCAGTACTTC. Its protein product is CASSRDREKQYF.

The chain uses TRBV27 and TRBJ1-2; TRBD1 matches 9 bases. The V gene's germline CDR1 is MNHEY and CDR2 SMNVEV (reference sequence). J lost 5 bases, V lost 6 bases, and 16 bases had no gene match. The CDR3 is 17 residues long. The CDR3 DNA reads as TGTGCCAGCAGCAAGATTCGGGACAGGGCGCTTTCATATGGCTACACCTTC. This encodes CASSKIRDRALSYGYTF.

The chain couples TRBV6-1 to TRBJ2-7; 12 bases are shared with TRBD2. This CDR3 is built from 14 residues. Trimming at V came to 6 bases and at J to 2 bases, leaving 2 bases not matched to a gene. Germline loops: CDR1 MNHNS, CDR2 SASEGT. CDR3 region: CASRRTSGTYEQYF. Written as DNA, the CDR3 is TGTGCCAGCAGAAGGACTAGCGGGACCTACGAGCAGTACTTC.

V and J are TRBV19 and TRBJ2-7, with TRBD1 as a possible D gene (6 bases). Germline CDR1 LNHDA, CDR2 SQIVND (reference sequence). V lost 5 bases and J lost 4, with 9 bases in between. The CDR3 totals 12 residues. The CDR3 is CASSQQGYEQYF. The CDR3 DNA follows: TGTGCCAGTAGTCAACAGGGTTACGAGCAGTACTTC.

The chain carries TRBV2 and TRBJ2-2, with 7 bases lining up with TRBD1. This CDR3 contains 15 residues. The V segment lost 7 bases and the J segment 2 bases; nucleotides outside the gene matches: 7. Looked up from germline, CDR1 is SNHLY and CDR2 is FYNNEI. This chain's CDR3 is CASTRDRTNTGELFF. In DNA form, the CDR3 reads TGTGCCAGCACTAGGGACAGAACTAACACCGGGGAGCTGTTTTTT. The full variable domain, rest sourced from reference TRBV2 and TRBJ2-2, is EPEVTQTPSHQVTQMGQEVILRCVPISNHLYFYWYRQILGQKVEFLVSFYNNEISEKSEIFDDQFSVERPDGSNFTLKIRSTKLEDSAMYFCASTRDRTNTGELFFGEGSRLTVL.

This clone was detected only once. This sequence joins TRBV6-4 and TRBJ2-2; 11 nucleotides line up with TRBD2. Germline trimming cut 4 bases from V and 4 bases from J; bases unmatched to any gene: 5. CDR1 is MRHNA and CDR2 is SNTAGT in the germline V gene. The CDR3 contains 16 residues. The CDR3 DNA is TGTGCCAGCAGTGTAGCGGGGGGGCAGGGCACCGGGGAGCTGTTTTTT. Translation: CASSVAGGQGTGELFF.

The rearrangement uses TRBV18 and TRBJ1-2; weak D call: TRBD1 (6 bases). Germline CDR1 KGHSH, CDR2 LQKENI. CDR3 length: 13 amino acids. Trimming stripped 4 bases from V and 1 base from J, with 7 bases between. The CDR3 bases are TGTGCCAGCTCACAGGGGGATAACTATGGCTACACCTTC. Its translation is CASSQGDNYGYTF.

The chain combines TRBV5-1 with TRBJ2-2, with a possible D match to TRBD1 (5 bases). The CDR3 has 14 amino acids. Germline CDR1 is SGHRS and CDR2 is YFSETQ. V lost 7 bases to trimming and J lost 3 bases, with 13 bases between them. The CDR3 coding sequence is TGCGCCAGCCTCGAGATGACAGACACCGGGGAGCTGTTTTTT. Protein product: CASLEMTDTGELFF. Using reference TRBV5-1 and TRBJ2-2 for the parts outside the CDR3, the full variable domain is KAGVTQTPRYLIKTRGQQVTLSCSPISGHRSVSWYQQTPGQGLQFLFEYFSETQRNKGNFPGRFSGRQFSNSRSEMNVSTLELGDSALYLCASLEMTDTGELFFGEGSRLTVL.

The chain joins TRBV2 to TRBJ2-4; D is perhaps TRBD1 (5 bases). The germline V gene encodes CDR1 SNHLY and CDR2 FYNNEI. Trimming took 7 bases from V and 0 from J, leaving 13 bases between them. CDR3 size: 15 residues. The CDR3 DNA reads TGTGCCAGCAAAGACAGTGCATTAGCCAAAAACATTCAGTACTTC. It specifies CASKDSALAKNIQYF.

The table lists this clone with a count of one. The genes are TRBV27 and TRBJ1-2; D not resolved. V lost 2 bases and J 2 bases, leaving 24 bases between the germline ends. Germline assignment: CDR1 MNHEY and CDR2 SMNVEV (reference sequence). The length of the CDR3 is 19 residues. CDR3 protein: CASSLNPPRQTSFNYGYTF. In nucleotides, the CDR3 is TGTGCCAGCAGTTTAAACCCCCCCCGCCAGACAAGTTTCAACTATGGCTACACCTTC.

This clone was seen only once. The genes are TRBV7-8 and TRBJ1-5; D gene uncertain. The CDR3 length is 12 residues. Germline CDR1 and CDR2: SGHVS and FQNEAQ. V lost 5 bases and J lost 10, with 12 bases in between. The CDR3 DNA follows: TGTGCCAGCAGCCCCGATTCGGGTCCCCAGCATTTT. This gives the protein CASSPDSGPQHF. Variable domain in full (rest from reference TRBV7-8 and TRBJ1-5): GAGVSQSPRYKVAKRGQDVALRCDPISGHVSLFWYQQALGQGPEFLTYFQNEAQLDKSGLPSDRFFAERPEGSVSTLKIQRTQQEDSAVYLCASSPDSGPQHFGDGTRLSIL.

This chain uses TRBV28 with TRBJ2-7; D is possibly TRBD1 (6 bases). The CDR3 has 16 residues. The germline CDR1 and CDR2 sequences are MDHEN and SYDVKM. V lost 6 bases and J lost 2, with 20 bases in between. CDR3 sequence (DNA): TGTGCCAGCAGCGGACCCCCCACAGGGCTCCCCTACGAGCAGTACTTC. This codes for CASSGPPTGLPYEQYF.

The V call is TRBV5-4, the J call TRBJ1-2; possible D gene TRBD1, 6 bases. Germline CDR1 and CDR2: SGHNT and YYREEE (reference sequence). The CDR3 contains 16 residues. V was shortened by 5 bases and J by 0 bases, with 17 bases between the two germline ends. The CDR3 loop reads CASSRRGSVPNYGYTF. DNA of the CDR3: TGTGCCAGCAGTCGCAGGGGTTCAGTCCCTAACTATGGCTACACCTTC.

The DNA for the CDR3 is TGCGCCAGCAGTGAGAAGCCGGGAGACACCATATATTTT. Its translation is CASSEKPGDTIYF. The chain combines TRBV10-1 with TRBJ1-3; D gene ambiguous. This CDR3 is 13 amino acids long. The ends were cut back, 2 bases at V and 8 bases at J, with 10 bases in the middle. Germline V CDR1 and CDR2: WNHNN, SYGVQD (reference sequence).

J is TRBJ1-1 and V is TRBV28, with 7 bases aligning to TRBD1. V was clipped by 6 bases and J by 1 base; unmatched bases: 5. The germline CDR1 and CDR2 sequences are MDHEN and SYDVKM. The CDR3 loop spans 14 amino acids. The CDR3 reads CASSLRGRNTEAFF. In DNA, the CDR3 is TGTGCCAGCAGCTTGAGGGGGCGGAACACTGAAGCTTTCTTT.

This clone was found once. The rearrangement joins TRBV2 to TRBJ1-5; TRBD1 matches 8 bases. The V gene's germline CDR1 is SNHLY and CDR2 FYNNEI. The V segment lost 5 bases and the J segment 4 bases; nucleotides outside the gene matches: 1. This CDR3 region has 13 residues. The CDR3 coding sequence is TGTGCCAGCAGTACAGGGGGTAATCAGCCCCAGCATTTT. Protein: CASSTGGNQPQHF. Full variable domain (rest looked up from reference TRBV2 and TRBJ1-5): EPEVTQTPSHQVTQMGQEVILRCVPISNHLYFYWYRQILGQKVEFLVSFYNNEISEKSEIFDDQFSVERPDGSNFTLKIRSTKLEDSAMYFCASSTGGNQPQHFGDGTRLSIL.

The chain links TRBV9 to TRBJ2-7, with 10 positions matching TRBD2. The CDR3 has 14 amino acids. Per the germline V gene, CDR1 is SGDLS and CDR2 is YYNGEE. J gave up 4 bases and V 2 bases, and 3 bases lay outside the gene matches. CDR3 protein: CASSVSGGLYEQYF. CDR3 nucleotides: TGTGCCAGCAGCGTTAGCGGGGGGCTATACGAGCAGTACTTC.

The genes are TRBV9 and TRBJ2-3; 12 nucleotides align to TRBD2. The V gene's germline CDR1 is SGDLS and CDR2 YYNGEE. This CDR3 contains 15 residues. V trimming: 0 bases; J trimming: 4 bases; junction bases outside the gene matches: 0. The CDR3 DNA follows: TGTGCCAGCAGCGTAGCTAGCGGGGGGGCAGATACGCAGTATTTT. This codes for CASSVASGGADTQYF.

This chain links TRBV9 with TRBJ2-3, with D unclear. The V end lost 0 bases, the J end lost 4 bases, and 15 bases lay between the germline ends. CDR3 length equals 16 residues. CDR1 and CDR2 from the germline V gene are SGDLS and YYNGEE. In DNA form, the CDR3 reads TGTGCCAGCAGCGTAGAAGCGAGTGGAAGGCCAGATACGCAGTATTTT. Its protein product is CASSVEASGRPDTQYF.